This record concerns one T cell receptor (beta chain) sequence. Reverse transcription of roughly 0.45 to 1 ug RNA used random hexamers. TCRdb redid the calling of the immunoSEQ multiplex PCR reads with MiXCR, one entry per CDR3 protein. The repertoire holds 150,000 to 200,000 distinct CDR3 sequences, around 94% seen once, with around 0.15% in the top ten. Bulk CD8+ and CD4+ cells came from magnetic negative isolation; CD8+ TEMRA by FACS. The data originate from a study of CD8 T cells in Susac syndrome. This CDR3 spans 13 amino acids. Trimming shortened V by 0 bases and J by 3 bases, and 5 bases separated the two germline ends. Germline CDR1 reads LNHNV; CDR2 reads YYDKDF (reference sequence).

This receptor was identified in a human donor in good health. V is TRBV15 and J is TRBJ1-2, with D unclear. The source material was CD4+ T cells from PBMCs. Written as DNA, the CDR3 is TGTGCCACCAGCAGAGAACGGGACTATGGCTACACCTTC. Residues: CATSRERDYGYTF.